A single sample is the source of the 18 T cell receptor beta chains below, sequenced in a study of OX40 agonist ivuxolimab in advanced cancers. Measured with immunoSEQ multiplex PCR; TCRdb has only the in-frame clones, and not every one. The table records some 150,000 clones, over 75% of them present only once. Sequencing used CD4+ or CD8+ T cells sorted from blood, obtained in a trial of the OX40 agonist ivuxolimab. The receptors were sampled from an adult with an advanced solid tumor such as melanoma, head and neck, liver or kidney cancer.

CDR3 nucleotides: TGTGCCAGCAGTTCCCGATCAGCAACTAATGAAAAACTGTTTTTT. This sequence encodes CASSSRSATNEKLFF. The rearrangement uses TRBV27 and TRBJ1-4; D is unclear. The CDR3 loop spans 15 amino acids. V was cut by 4 bases and J by 0 bases, with 9 bases left in between. The germline gives CDR1 MNHEY, CDR2 SMNVEV (reference sequence).

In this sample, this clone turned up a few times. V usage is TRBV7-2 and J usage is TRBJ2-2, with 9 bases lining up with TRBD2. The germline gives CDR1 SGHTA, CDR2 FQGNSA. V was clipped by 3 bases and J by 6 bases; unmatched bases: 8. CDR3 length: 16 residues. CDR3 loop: CASSFQVAGAPGELFF. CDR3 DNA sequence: TGTGCCAGCAGCTTTCAAGTAGCGGGAGCCCCCGGGGAGCTGTTTTTT.

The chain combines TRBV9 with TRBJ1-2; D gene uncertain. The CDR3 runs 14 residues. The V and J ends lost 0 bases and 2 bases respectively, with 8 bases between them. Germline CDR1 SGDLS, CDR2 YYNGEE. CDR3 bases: TGTGCCAGCAGCGTAGCTACGTCAAACTATGGCTACACCTTC. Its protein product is CASSVATSNYGYTF.

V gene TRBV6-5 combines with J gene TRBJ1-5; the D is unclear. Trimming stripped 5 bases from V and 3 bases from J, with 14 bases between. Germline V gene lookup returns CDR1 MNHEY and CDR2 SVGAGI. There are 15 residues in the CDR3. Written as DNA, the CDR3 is TGTGCCAGCAGTAAATACCAGGATAACAATCAGCCCCAGCATTTT. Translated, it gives CASSKYQDNNQPQHF.

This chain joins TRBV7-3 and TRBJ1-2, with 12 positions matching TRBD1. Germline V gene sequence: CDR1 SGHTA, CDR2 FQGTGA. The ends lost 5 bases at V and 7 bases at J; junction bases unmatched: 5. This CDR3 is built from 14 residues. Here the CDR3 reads CASSLVGQGAGYTF. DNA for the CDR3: TGTGCCAGCAGCCTAGTGGGACAGGGGGCTGGCTACACCTTC.

The CDR3 nucleotides read TGTGCCAGCAGCGTGACAGGGAGTTATGAGCAGTTCTTC. It specifies CASSVTGSYEQFF. The chain uses TRBV7-2 and TRBJ2-1; 7 bases agree with TRBD1. This CDR3 comprises 13 residues. Trimming at V came to 5 bases and at J to 8 bases, leaving 6 bases not matched to a gene. Germline V gives CDR1 SGHTA, CDR2 FQGNSA.

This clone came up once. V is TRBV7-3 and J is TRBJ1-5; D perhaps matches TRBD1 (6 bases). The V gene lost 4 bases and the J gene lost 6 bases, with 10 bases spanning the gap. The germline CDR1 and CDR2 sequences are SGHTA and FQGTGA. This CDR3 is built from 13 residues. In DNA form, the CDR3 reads TGTGCCAGCAGCTCTACAGGGAGTCAGCCCCAGCATTTT. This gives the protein CASSSTGSQPQHF.

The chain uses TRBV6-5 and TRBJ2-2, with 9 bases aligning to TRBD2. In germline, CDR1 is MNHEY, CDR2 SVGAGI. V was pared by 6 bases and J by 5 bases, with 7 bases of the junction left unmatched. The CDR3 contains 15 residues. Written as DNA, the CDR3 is TGTGCCAGCAGCACCGGGACTAGCCCGACCGGGGAGCTGTTTTTT. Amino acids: CASSTGTSPTGELFF.

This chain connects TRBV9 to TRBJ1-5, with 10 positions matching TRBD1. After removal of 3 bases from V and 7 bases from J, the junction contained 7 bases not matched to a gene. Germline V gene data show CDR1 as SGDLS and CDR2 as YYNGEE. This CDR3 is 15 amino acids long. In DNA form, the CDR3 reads TGTGCCAGCAGCGCCACGGGACAGGGGATCCAGCCCCAGCATTTT. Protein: CASSATGQGIQPQHF.

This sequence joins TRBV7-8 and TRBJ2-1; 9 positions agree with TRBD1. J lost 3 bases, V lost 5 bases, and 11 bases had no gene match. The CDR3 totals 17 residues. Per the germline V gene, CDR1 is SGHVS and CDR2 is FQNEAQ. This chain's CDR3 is CASSPLPGTGFYNEQFF. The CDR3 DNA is TGTGCCAGCAGCCCGCTACCCGGGACAGGGTTCTACAATGAGCAGTTCTTC.

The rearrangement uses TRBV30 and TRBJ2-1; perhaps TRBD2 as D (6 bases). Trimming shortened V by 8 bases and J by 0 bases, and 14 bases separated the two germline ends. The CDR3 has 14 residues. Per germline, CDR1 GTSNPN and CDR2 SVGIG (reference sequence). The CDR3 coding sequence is TGTGCCGTCGGGACTGGGTACTCCTACAATGAGCAGTTCTTC. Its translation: CAVGTGYSYNEQFF.

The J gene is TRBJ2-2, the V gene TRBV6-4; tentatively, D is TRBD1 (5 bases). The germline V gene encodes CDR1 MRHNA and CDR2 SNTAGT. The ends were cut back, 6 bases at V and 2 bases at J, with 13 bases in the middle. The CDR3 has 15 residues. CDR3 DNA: TGTGCCAGCAGCCCTGACAGACTTAACACCGGGGAGCTGTTTTTT. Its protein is CASSPDRLNTGELFF.

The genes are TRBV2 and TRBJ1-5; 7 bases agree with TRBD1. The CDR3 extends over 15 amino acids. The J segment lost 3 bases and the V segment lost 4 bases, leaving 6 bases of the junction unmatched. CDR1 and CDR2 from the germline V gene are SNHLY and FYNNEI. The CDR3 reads CASSALTGTNQPQHF. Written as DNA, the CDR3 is TGTGCCAGCAGTGCCTTGACAGGGACCAATCAGCCCCAGCATTTT.

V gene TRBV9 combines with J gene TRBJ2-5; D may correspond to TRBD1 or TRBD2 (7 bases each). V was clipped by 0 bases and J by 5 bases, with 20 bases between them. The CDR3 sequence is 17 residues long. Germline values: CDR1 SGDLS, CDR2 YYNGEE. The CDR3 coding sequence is TGTGCCAGCAGCGTAGCTCCAGTTGCAGGGGGGGAGGAGACCCAGTACTTC. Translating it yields CASSVAPVAGGEETQYF.

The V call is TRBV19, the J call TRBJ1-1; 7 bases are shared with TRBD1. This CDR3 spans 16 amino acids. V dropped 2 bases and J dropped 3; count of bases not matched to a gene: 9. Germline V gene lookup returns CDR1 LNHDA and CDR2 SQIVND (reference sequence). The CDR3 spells CASSIPYTGVDTEAFF. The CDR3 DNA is TGTGCCAGTAGTATACCGTACACAGGGGTAGACACTGAAGCTTTCTTT.

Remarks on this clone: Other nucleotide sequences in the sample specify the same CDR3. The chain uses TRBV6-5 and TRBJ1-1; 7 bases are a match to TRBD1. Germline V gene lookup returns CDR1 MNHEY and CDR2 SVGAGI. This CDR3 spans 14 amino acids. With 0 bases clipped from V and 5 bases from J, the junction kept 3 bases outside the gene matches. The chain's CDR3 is CASSYSRQGTEAFF. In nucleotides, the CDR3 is TGTGCCAGCAGTTACTCGAGACAGGGTACTGAAGCTTTCTTT.

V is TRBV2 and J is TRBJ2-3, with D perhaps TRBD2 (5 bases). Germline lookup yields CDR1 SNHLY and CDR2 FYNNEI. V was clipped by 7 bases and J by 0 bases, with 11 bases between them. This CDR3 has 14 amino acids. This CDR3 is CASTPGLSTDTQYF. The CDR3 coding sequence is TGTGCCAGCACGCCCGGACTTAGCACAGATACGCAGTATTTT.

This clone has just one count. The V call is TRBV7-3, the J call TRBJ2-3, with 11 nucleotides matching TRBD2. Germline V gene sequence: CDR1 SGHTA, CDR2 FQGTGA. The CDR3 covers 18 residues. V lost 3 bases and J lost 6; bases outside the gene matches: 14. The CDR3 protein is CASSFSSLAGGEVDTQYF. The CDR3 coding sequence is TGTGCCAGCAGCTTTAGTTCGCTAGCGGGAGGAGAGGTGGATACGCAGTATTTT.